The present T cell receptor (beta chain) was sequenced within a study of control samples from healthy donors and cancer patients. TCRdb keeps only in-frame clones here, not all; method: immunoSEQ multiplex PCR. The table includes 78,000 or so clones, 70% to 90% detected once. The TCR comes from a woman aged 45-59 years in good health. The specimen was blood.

The CDR3 DNA reads TGCGCCAGCCGAAGAAAAACGGACAGTTTTGTTTACACCGGGGAGCTGTTTTTT. As protein: CASRRKTDSFVYTGELFF. The chain is built from TRBV4-1 and TRBJ2-2; weak D call: TRBD1 (6 bases). V shed 8 bases and J shed 3 bases, with 25 bases lying between them. CDR1 MGHRA and CDR2 YSYEKL come from the germline V gene. The length of the CDR3 is 18 residues.